This T cell receptor beta chain was sequenced during a study of T cell repertoires in aging, cancer and after chemotherapy. Study background: Donors were grouped into six age bands spanning 30 or younger through 70 or older.

Study-level results: Across the chemotherapy interval, each cancer cohort showed higher median generation probability, suggesting thymic rebound. Compared with age-matched healthy donors, untreated hematological or solid cancer patients showed higher blood TCR clonality.

Multiplex touch-down PCR with TRB-A/B primers amplified rearranged V-D-J TRB sequences. TCRdb reprocessed the multiplex PCR reads via MiXCR and lists one record per CDR3 protein. Here the sample spans roughly 3,000 distinct CDR3 sequences, approximately 30% being singletons. Amplification of TCR beta used genomic DNA extracted from peripheral blood. Turning to this clonotype: Its target is not known.

Germline values: CDR1 MNHEY, CDR2 SVGAGI. The CDR3 totals 15 residues. V trimming: 7 bases; J trimming: 2 bases; junction bases outside the gene matches: 6. This clonotype was obtained from a human donor with a solid tumor. The source material was blood. V usage is TRBV6-5 and J usage is TRBJ2-3; 10 bases map to TRBD2. CDR3 DNA: TGTGCCAGCACCTCTAGCGGGGGCTTCACAGATACGCAGTATTTT. This translates into CASTSSGGFTDTQYF.